A single sample is the source of the 17 T cell receptor beta chains below, sequenced in a study of human T cells and chemical hapten exposure. TCRdb reprocessed the RACE reads with MiXCR, giving one entry per CDR3 protein. The sample lists about 98,000 distinct CDR3 sequences; roughly a tenth were seen once. This sample's time point: pre-sensitization, week 0. Documented treatment: therapeutic diphenylcyclopropenone sensitization with weekly scalp DPC. Specimen: whole blood, collected in connection with sensitization to the hapten diphenylcyclopropenone (DPC). These TCRs come from a woman in her sixties with alopecia areata. Some clones in this sample may be carry-over from other donors' samples.

This clonotype was observed a handful of times. The chain combines TRBV4-1 with TRBJ2-7; TRBD1 agrees at 8 bases. This CDR3 is 15 amino acids long. V trimming: 1 base; J trimming: 0 bases; junction bases outside the gene matches: 2. Germline assignment: CDR1 MGHRA and CDR2 YSYEKL. CDR3 region: CASSQGQGPSYEQYF. The CDR3 bases are TGCGCCAGCAGCCAAGGACAGGGGCCCTCCTACGAGCAGTACTTC.

This clonotype was recorded a few times. J is TRBJ2-3 and V is TRBV6-5; 12 bases line up with TRBD2. This CDR3 spans 18 amino acids. The germline CDR1 and CDR2 sequences are MNHEY and SVGAGI. With 2 bases clipped from V and 5 bases from J, the junction kept 11 bases outside the gene matches. The CDR3 is CASSYLGRLAGAVDTQYF. CDR3 coding DNA: TGTGCCAGCAGTTACCTAGGGAGACTAGCGGGGGCCGTAGATACGCAGTATTTT.

In the case of this clonotype: One end of the junction does not line up with germline, which may come from a read error. The chain links TRBV3-1 to TRBJ1-4; D might be TRBD1 (6 bases). The CDR3 extends over 13 amino acids. CDR1 is LGHDT and CDR2 is YNNKEL in the germline V gene (reference sequence). The CDR3 here is CASSQDHGGVPIF. The CDR3 bases are TGTGCCAGCAGCCAAGATCACGGGGGCGTCCCTATTTTT. The full variable domain, its missing parts supplied by reference TRBV3-1 and TRBJ1-4, is DTAVSQTPKYLVTQMGNDKSIKCEQNLGHDTMYWYKQDSKKFLKIMFSYNNKELIINETVPNRFSPKSPDKAHLNLHINSLELGDSAVYFCASSQDHGGVPIFGSGTQLSVL.

This clonotype was detected many times. This sequence joins TRBV3-1 and TRBJ2-7; 7 nucleotides align to TRBD1. V lost 1 base, J lost 1 base, and 10 bases stayed unmatched. This CDR3 contains 17 residues. Germline CDR1 LGHDT, CDR2 YNNKEL (reference sequence). CDR3 region: CASSQGGGAKISYEQYF. DNA for the CDR3: TGTGCCAGCAGCCAAGGAGGGGGCGCAAAGATATCCTACGAGCAGTACTTC.

This clonotype was recorded at least ten times. This chain uses TRBV7-3 with TRBJ1-1, with D possibly TRBD1 on 5 matching bases. The CDR3 spans 14 residues. Trimming took off 2 bases at V and 3 bases at J, with 10 bases between the two ends. Germline CDR1 reads SGHTA; CDR2 reads FQGTGA. DNA of the CDR3: TGTGCCAGCAGCTTATCAGGGTTGGACACTGAAGCTTTCTTT. Protein sequence: CASSLSGLDTEAFF.

The chain carries TRBV24-1 and TRBJ1-3; the D gene is possibly TRBD1 (6 bases). V shed 3 bases and J shed 4 bases, with 12 bases lying between them. CDR3 size: 15 residues. Germline CDR1 is KGHDR and CDR2 is SFDVKD. CDR3 region: CATSDTGQDGNTIYF. The CDR3 DNA follows: TGTGCCACCAGTGATACGGGACAAGACGGAAACACCATATATTTT.

The chain couples TRBV7-3 to TRBJ2-1; 12 bases line up with TRBD2. This CDR3 contains 15 residues. The J segment lost 6 bases and the V segment lost 5 bases, leaving 5 bases of the junction unmatched. Germline V gene lookup returns CDR1 SGHTA and CDR2 FQGTGA. CDR3: CASSPTSGGFNEQFF. CDR3 bases: TGTGCCAGCAGCCCTACTAGCGGGGGGTTCAATGAGCAGTTCTTC.

The chain employs TRBV25-1 and TRBJ1-5; tentative D call: TRBD1 (5 bases). The CDR3 consists of 13 residues. Trimming shortened V by 7 bases and J by 9 bases, and 16 bases separated the two germline ends. CDR1 is MGHDK, CDR2 SYGVNS, per germline. The CDR3 coding sequence is TGTGCCAGCACCCGGGGCCCTCCGGGGCCCCAGCATTTT. Its protein product is CASTRGPPGPQHF. The full variable domain, in which reference TRBV25-1 and TRBJ1-5 provide the parts outside the CDR3, is EADIYQTPRYLVIGTGKKITLECSQTMGHDKMYWYQQDPGMELHLIHYSYGVNSTEKGDLSSESTVSRIRTEHFPLTLESARPSHTSQYLCASTRGPPGPQHFGDGTRLSIL.

The sample holds a few counts of this clonotype. The chain is built from TRBV19 and TRBJ2-1; D possibly corresponds to TRBD2 (6 bases). The CDR3 length is 13 residues. The V end lost 10 bases, the J end lost 2 bases, and 12 bases lay between the germline ends. Looked up from germline, CDR1 is LNHDA and CDR2 is SQIVND (reference sequence). CDR3 nucleotides: TGTGCCACCTCGGAGGGGCCCTACAATGAGCAGTTCTTC. As protein: CATSEGPYNEQFF.

This clonotype was detected many times. J is TRBJ1-3 and V is TRBV29-1; D gene ambiguous. V was clipped by 1 base and J by 3 bases, with 7 bases between them. Germline values: CDR1 SQVTM, CDR2 ANQGSEA. The CDR3 loop spans 13 amino acids. CDR3 loop: CSVEVGYGNTIYF. The CDR3 DNA reads TGCAGCGTTGAAGTGGGGTATGGAAACACCATATATTTT.

This clonotype was found many times. The rearrangement joins TRBV7-2 to TRBJ2-5, with D perhaps matching TRBD1 (6 bases). The V and J ends lost 0 bases and 8 bases respectively, with 19 bases between them. The CDR3 is 16 amino acids. Germline lookup yields CDR1 SGHTA and CDR2 FQGNSA. CDR3 sequence (DNA): TGTGCCAGCAGCTTAGCGAACCCCGGGACACTGGAAACCCAGTACTTC. This sequence encodes CASSLANPGTLETQYF. Filled out from reference TRBV7-2 and TRBJ2-5, the complete variable domain reads GAGVSQSPSNKVTEKGKDVELRCDPISGHTALYWYRQSLGQGLEFLIYFQGNSAPDKSGLPSDRFSAERTGGSVSTLTIQRTQQEDSAVYLCASSLANPGTLETQYFGPGTRLLVL.

This clonotype was picked up a small number of times. The chain combines TRBV12-3 or TRBV12-4 with TRBJ1-2; D gene ambiguous. CDR3 length: 14 residues. V gave up 3 bases and J gave up 0 bases, with 8 bases separating them. CDR3 DNA sequence: TGTGCCAGCAGTTTCGCAGGAGCTAACTATGGCTACACCTTC. It yields the protein CASSFAGANYGYTF.

V and J are TRBV9 and TRBJ2-1; possible D gene TRBD1, 6 bases. This CDR3 has 16 residues. Germline CDR1 and CDR2: SGDLS and YYNGEE. The germline V and J ends were trimmed by 0 bases and 6 bases, with 16 bases remaining between them. CDR3 loop: CASSVGGLQTLNEQFF. The CDR3 DNA reads TGTGCCAGCAGCGTAGGGGGGCTGCAGACCCTCAATGAGCAGTTCTTC.

This clonotype was recorded at least ten times. The V call is TRBV12-3 or TRBV12-4, the J call TRBJ2-5; tentatively, D is TRBD1 (5 bases). The V gene lost 3 bases and the J gene lost 0 bases, with 8 bases spanning the gap. This CDR3 spans 14 amino acids. The CDR3 protein is CASSFGAHQETQYF. The CDR3 nucleotides read TGTGCCAGCAGTTTTGGGGCCCACCAAGAGACCCAGTACTTC.

This rearrangement joins TRBV29-1 to TRBJ2-1, with TRBD1 as a possible D gene (7 bases). The CDR3 is 14 residues long. Germline V gene sequence: CDR1 SQVTM, CDR2 ANQGSEA. Between the trimmed V and J ends, which lost 7 bases and 10 bases, there was a span of 23 bases. The CDR3 protein is CSALTNRQGGEQFF. The DNA for the CDR3 is TGCAGCGCCCTAACCAATAGACAGGGAGGCGAGCAGTTCTTC.

The chain couples TRBV29-1 to TRBJ2-5, with D possibly TRBD1 on 5 matching bases. V gave up 4 bases and J gave up 3 bases, with 6 bases separating them. Germline CDR1 SQVTM, CDR2 ANQGSEA. The CDR3 loop spans 11 amino acids. The CDR3 here is CSVGREETQYF. The CDR3 bases are TGCAGCGTTGGCAGGGAAGAGACCCAGTACTTC.

In its sample, this clonotype was seen many times. This chain uses TRBV20-1 with TRBJ2-1, with D perhaps TRBD2 (5 bases). With 3 bases removed from V and 10 bases from J, the gap between germline ends came to 19 bases. This CDR3 is 14 amino acids long. Germline CDR1 is DFQATT and CDR2 is SNEGSKA (reference sequence). This CDR3 reads CSASGWGDLGEQFF. CDR3 DNA sequence: TGCAGTGCTAGTGGCTGGGGAGACCTGGGGGAGCAGTTCTTC.